The clone carrying this T cell receptor (beta chain) was seen ten or more times. Antigen: not known. Molecular-barcoded quantitative 5'-RACE produced these TCR beta libraries. TCRdb independently ran MiXCR on the 5' RACE reads; one entry per CDR3 protein. The table shows 250,000 to 300,000 distinct CDR3 sequences, with 20% occurring only once. These data are taken from a study of CD8 T cells in ankylosing spondylitis. General observations from the study: Some motif variants were previously reported in reactive arthritis synovial fluid and blood. Reported data indicate significant enrichment of disease-linked clones within matched ankylosing spondylitis synovial fluid. Among TCR beta sequences, a motif of under 10 highly homologous variants appeared characteristic of ankylosing spondylitis blood.

The specimen sequenced was blood, either unsorted or a sorted T cell fraction (not recorded which). The TCR was taken from a male donor with ankylosing spondylitis or in good health (not recorded which).

The CDR3: CSAIPSGTYGYTF. Written as DNA, the CDR3 is TGCAGTGCAATCCCTTCGGGGACCTATGGCTACACCTTC. The chain joins TRBV20-1 to TRBJ1-2; a possible D gene is TRBD1 (5 bases). V lost 6 bases and J 4 bases, leaving 15 bases between the germline ends. Germline lookup yields CDR1 DFQATT and CDR2 SNEGSKA (reference sequence). The CDR3 spans 13 residues.